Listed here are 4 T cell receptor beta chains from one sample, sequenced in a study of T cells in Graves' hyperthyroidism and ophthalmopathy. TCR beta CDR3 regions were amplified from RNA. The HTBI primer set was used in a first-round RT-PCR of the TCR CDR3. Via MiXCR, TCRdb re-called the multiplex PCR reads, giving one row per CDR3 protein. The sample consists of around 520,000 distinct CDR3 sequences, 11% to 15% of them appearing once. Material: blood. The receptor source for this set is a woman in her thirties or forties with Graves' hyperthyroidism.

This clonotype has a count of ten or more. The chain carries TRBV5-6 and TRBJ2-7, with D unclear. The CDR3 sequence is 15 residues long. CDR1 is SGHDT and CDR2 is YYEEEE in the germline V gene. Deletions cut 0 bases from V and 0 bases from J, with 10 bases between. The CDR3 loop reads CASSLGTVSSYEQYF. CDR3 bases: TGTGCCAGCAGCTTGGGGACGGTGAGCTCCTACGAGCAGTACTTC.

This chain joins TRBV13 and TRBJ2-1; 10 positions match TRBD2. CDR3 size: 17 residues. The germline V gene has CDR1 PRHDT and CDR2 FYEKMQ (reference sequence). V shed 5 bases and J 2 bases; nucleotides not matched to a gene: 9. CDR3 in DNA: TGTGCCAGCAGCCCCCGACCTAGCGGGAGTCCCTACAATGAGCAGTTCTTC. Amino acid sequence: CASSPRPSGSPYNEQFF.

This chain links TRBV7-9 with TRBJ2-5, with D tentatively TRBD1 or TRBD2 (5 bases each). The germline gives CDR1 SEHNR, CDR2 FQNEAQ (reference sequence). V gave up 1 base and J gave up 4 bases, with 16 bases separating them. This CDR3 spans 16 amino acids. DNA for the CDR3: TGTGCCAGCAGCTTAGAGGGTTCGGGGACGGTAGAGACCCAGTACTTC. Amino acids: CASSLEGSGTVETQYF.

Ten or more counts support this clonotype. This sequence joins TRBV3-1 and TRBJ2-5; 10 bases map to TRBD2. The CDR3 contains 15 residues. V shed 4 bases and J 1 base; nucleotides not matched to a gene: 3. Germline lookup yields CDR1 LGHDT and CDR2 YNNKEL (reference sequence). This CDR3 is CASSPGLAAQETQYF. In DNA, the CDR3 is TGTGCCAGCAGCCCCGGACTAGCGGCCCAAGAGACCCAGTACTTC.